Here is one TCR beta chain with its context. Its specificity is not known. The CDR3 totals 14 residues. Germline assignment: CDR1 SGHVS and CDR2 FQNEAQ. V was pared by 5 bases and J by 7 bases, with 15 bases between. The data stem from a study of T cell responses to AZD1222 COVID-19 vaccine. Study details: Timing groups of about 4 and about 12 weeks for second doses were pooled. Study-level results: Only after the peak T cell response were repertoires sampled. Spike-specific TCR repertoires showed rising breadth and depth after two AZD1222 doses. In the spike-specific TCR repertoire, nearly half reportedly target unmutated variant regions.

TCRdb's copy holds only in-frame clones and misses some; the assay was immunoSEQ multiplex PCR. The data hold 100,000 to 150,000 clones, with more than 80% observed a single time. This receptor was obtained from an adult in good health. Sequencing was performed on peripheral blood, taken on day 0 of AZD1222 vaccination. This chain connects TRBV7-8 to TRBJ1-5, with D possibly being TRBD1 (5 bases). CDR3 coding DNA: TGTGCCAGCAGCCTAGAACCAGGGTTCCAGCCCCAGCATTTT. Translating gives CASSLEPGFQPQHF.